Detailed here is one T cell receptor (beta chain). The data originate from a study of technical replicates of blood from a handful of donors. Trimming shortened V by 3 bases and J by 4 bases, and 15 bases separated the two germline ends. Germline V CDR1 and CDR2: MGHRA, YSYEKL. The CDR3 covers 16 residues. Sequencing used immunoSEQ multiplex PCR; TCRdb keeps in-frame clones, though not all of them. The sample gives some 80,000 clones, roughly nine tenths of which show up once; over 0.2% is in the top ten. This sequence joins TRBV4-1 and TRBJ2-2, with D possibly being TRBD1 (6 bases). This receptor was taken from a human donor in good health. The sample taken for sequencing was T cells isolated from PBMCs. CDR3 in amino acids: CASSHFSTGSTGELFF. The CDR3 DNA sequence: TGCGCCAGCAGCCATTTTTCCACAGGGAGCACCGGGGAGCTGTTTTTT.